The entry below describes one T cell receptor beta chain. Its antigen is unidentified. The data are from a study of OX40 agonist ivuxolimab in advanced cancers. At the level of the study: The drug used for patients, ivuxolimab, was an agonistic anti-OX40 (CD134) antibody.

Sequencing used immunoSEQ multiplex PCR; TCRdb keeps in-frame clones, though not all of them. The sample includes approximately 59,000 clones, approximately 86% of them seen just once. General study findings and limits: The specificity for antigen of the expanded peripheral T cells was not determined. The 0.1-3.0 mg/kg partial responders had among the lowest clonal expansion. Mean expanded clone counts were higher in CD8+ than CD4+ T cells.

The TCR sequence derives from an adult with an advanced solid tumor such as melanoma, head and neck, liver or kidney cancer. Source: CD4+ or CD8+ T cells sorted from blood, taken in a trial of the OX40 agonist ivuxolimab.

The CDR3 region has the DNA TGTGCCAGCAGTTCACCCGGGACAGCATACAATGAGCAGTTCTTC. This sequence encodes CASSSPGTAYNEQFF. This chain links TRBV7-9 with TRBJ2-1; 7 bases are a match to TRBD1. V shed 6 bases, J shed 4 bases, and the junction held 9 bases outside the gene matches. This CDR3 contains 15 residues. CDR1 and CDR2 from the germline V gene are SEHNR and FQNEAQ (reference sequence).